This T cell receptor (beta chain) was obtained from a study of regulatory T cells in long-lasting Graves disease. The CDR3 contains 11 residues. Germline assignment: CDR1 DFQATT and CDR2 SNEGSKA (reference sequence). Trimming stripped 5 bases from V and 6 bases from J, with 8 bases between. Sequencing libraries for TCR beta were prepared with iRepertoire HTBI primers and Arm-PCR of CDR3 regions. TCRdb processed the multiplex PCR reads anew with MiXCR; each CDR3 protein has one entry. The sample records about 360,000 distinct CDR3 sequences, roughly 17% being singletons. Time point noted: newly diagnosed GD, antithyroid drugs for less than 3 months. PBMCs provided the RNA from which the TCR library was made. Investigators report Graves' disease was diagnosed under American Thyroid Association guidelines. The sample was also linked to a second study, of T cells in Graves' hyperthyroidism and ophthalmopathy. As reported in that work: A set of HTBI primers served as the primers for a first-round RT-PCR of the TCR CDR3. Within blood appeared most thyroid clonotypes that had expanded above 0.001.

The J gene is TRBJ2-1, the V gene TRBV20-1, with TRBD2 as a possible D gene (5 bases). This sample comprised peripheral blood mononuclear cells (PBMCs), obtained at new diagnosis, from a patient treated with antithyroid drugs. This receptor was obtained from a woman aged 18-29 years with Graves disease. CDR3: CSAPRVNEQFF. CDR3 nucleotides: TGCAGTGCTCCGCGGGTCAATGAGCAGTTCTTC.